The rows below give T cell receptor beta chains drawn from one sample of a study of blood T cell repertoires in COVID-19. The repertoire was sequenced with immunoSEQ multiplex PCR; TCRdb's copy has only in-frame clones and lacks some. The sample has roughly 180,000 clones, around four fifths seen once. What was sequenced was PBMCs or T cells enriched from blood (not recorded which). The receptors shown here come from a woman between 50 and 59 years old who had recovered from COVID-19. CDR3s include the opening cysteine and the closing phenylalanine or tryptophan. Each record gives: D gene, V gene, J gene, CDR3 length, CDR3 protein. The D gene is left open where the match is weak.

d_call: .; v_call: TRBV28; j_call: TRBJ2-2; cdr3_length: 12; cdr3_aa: CASSQLTGELFF
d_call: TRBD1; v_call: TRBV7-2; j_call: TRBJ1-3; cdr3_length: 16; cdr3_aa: CASSLARQGAGNTIYF
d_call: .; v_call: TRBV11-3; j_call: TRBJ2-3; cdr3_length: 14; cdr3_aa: CASSFRGTTDTQYF
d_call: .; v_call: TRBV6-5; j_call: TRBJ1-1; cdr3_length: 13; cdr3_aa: CASSCDSDTEAFF
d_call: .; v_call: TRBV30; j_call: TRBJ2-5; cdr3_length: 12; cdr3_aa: CAWNAAGETQYF
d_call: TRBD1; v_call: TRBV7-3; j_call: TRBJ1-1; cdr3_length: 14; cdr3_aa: CASSQQGLNTEAFF
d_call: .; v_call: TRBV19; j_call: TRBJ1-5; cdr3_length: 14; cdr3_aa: CASSLQDSNQPQHF
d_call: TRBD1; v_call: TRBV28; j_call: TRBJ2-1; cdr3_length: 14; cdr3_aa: CASIPGGGYNEQFF
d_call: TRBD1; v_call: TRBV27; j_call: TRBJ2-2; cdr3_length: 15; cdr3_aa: CASSSGTGVIGELFF
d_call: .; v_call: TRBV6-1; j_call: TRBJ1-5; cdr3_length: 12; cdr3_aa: CASKEPNQPQHF
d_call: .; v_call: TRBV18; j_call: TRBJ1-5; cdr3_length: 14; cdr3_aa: CASSPRKDHQPQHF
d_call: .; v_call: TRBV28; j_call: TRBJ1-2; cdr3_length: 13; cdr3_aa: CASRTEYSYGYTF
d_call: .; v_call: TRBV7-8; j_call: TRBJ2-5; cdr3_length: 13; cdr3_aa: CASSSSRVETQYF
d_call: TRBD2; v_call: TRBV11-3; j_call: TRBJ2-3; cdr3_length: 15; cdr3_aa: CASSKEVAGADTQYF
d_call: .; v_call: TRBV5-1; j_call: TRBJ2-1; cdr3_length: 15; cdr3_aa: CASSLERLPYNEQFF
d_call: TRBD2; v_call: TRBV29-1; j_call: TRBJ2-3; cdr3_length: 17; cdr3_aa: CSVEKASGGTSTDTQYF
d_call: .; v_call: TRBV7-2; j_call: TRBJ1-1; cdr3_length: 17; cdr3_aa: CASRPPGKGQWNTEAFF
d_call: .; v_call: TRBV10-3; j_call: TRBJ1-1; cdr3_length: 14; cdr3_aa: CAIRGDSFYTEAFF
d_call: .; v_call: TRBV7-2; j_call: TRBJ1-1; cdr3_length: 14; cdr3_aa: CASSLRRRDTEAFF
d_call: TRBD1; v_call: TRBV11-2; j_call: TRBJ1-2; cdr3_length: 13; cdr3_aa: CASSPQGNYGYTF
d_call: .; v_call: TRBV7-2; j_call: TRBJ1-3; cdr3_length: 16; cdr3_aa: CASSPAGQRAGNTIYF
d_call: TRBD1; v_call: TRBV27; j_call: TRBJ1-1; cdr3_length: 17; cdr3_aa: CASRPRVKGAKGTEAFF
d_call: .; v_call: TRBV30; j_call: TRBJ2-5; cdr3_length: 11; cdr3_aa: CAWSVLETQYF
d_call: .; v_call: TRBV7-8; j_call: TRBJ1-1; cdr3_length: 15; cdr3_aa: CASSWDGRGNTEAFF
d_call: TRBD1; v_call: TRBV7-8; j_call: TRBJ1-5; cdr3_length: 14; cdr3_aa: CASSLNRGNQPQHF
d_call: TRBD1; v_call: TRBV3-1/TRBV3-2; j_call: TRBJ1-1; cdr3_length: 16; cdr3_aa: CASTQRGGFDATEAFF
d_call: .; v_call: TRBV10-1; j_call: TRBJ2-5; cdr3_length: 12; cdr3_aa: CASRTAQETQYF
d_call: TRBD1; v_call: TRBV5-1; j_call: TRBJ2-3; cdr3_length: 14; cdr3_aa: CASSSTGGSDTQYF
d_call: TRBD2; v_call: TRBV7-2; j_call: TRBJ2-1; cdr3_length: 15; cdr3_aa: CASSASGGYYNEQFF
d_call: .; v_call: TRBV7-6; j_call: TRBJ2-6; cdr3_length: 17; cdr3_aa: CASSLASNRAGANVLTF
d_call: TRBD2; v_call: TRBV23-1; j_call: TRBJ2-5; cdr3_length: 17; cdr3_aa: CASSQVLSGEGEETQYF
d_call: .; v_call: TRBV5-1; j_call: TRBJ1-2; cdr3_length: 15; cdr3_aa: CASSLLWAVNYGYTF
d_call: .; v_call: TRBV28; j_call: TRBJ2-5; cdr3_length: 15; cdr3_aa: CASTPRVKVQETQYF
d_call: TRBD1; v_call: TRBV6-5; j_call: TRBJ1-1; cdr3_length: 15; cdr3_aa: CASSFQGVPNTEAFF
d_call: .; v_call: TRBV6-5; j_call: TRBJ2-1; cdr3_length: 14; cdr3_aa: CASKKGMAYNEQFF
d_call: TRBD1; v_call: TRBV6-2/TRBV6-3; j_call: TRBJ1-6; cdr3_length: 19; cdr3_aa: CASSYWTGGASSYNSPLHF
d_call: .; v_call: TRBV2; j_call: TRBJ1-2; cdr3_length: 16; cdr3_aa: CASSEDRTDGGYGYTF
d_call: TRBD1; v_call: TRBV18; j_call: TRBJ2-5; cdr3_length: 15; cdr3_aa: CASSQPTGSLETQYF
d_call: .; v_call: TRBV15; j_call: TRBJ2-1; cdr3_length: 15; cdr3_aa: CATSRAGSGLDEQFF
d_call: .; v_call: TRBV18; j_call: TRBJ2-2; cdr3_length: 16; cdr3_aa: CASSPPTDSNTGELFF
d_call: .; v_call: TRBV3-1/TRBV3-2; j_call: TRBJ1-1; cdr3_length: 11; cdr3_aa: CASSQLAEAFF
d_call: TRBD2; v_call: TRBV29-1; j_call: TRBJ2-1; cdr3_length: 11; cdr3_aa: CSVRETGLQFF
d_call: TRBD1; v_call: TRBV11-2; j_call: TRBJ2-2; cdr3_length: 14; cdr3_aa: CASSWDRVNGELFF
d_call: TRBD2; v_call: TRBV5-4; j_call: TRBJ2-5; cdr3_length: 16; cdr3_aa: CASSSRKREGPETQYF
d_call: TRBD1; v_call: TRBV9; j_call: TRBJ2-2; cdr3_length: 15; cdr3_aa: CASSVQGVTTGELFF
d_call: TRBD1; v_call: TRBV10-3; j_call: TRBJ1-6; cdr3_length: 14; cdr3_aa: CAIRRDRDNSPLHF
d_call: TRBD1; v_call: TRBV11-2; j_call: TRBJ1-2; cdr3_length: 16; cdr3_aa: CASSLTGTGGAYGYTF
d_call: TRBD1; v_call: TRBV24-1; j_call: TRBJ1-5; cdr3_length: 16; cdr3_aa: CATSDIDRGAGQPQHF